The present entry profiles one TCR beta chain with its context. The antigen is unknown. The CDR3 contains 19 residues. Germline loops: CDR1 SGHDN, CDR2 FVKESK. These data come from a study of blood T cells in healthy people across ages. Whole-study results and caveats: Roughly linear age-related decline in beta diversity appeared, significant by age approximately 43. Estimated diversity that came from one million T cells was considered an underestimate.

Together with a sample-barcoded 5' primer, a J-beta primer mix was included in a second PCR lasting about 7 to 11 cycles. TCRdb passed the 5' RACE reads through MiXCR, listing each CDR3 protein once. The table has around 1.5 million distinct CDR3 sequences, roughly 59% seen once. Specimen: blood. The TCR was taken from a man aged 18 to 35 in good health. V and J are TRBV14 and TRBJ2-1; D tentatively reads TRBD1 or TRBD2 (5 bases each). The tail of the sequence fits TRBJ2-7 better, so the J call may be wrong. For the CDR3, the DNA is TGTGCCAGCAGCCAAGAGACCGGGGCGGTGCCAATTAACTACAATGAGCAGTACTTC. Translating gives CASSQETGAVPINYNEQYF.